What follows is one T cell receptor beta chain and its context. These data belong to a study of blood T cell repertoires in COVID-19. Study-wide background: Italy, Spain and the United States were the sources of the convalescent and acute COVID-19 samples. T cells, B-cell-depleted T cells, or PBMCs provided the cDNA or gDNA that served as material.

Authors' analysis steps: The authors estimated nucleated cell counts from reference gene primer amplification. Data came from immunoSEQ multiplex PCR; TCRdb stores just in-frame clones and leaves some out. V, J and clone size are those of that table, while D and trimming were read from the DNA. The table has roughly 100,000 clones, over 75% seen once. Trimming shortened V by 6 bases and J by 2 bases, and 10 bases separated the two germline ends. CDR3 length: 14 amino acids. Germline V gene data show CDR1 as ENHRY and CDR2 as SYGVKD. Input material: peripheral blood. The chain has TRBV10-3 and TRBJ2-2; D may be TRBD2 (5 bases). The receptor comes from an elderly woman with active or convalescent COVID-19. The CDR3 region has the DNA TGTGCCATCAGGGAGGTGAGAAACACCGGGGAGCTGTTTTTT. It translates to CAIREVRNTGELFF.